The clone carrying this T cell receptor beta chain has ten or more counts. The antigen remains undetermined. Deletions cut 5 bases from V and 8 bases from J, with 7 bases between. CDR3 size: 11 residues. Germline CDR1 reads MGHRA; CDR2 reads YSYEKL. This sample is drawn from a study of post-analysis software for immune sequencing data. Unique molecular identifiers were present in the TCR beta cDNA libraries. TCRdb analysed the PCR reads with MiXCR anew, one entry per CDR3 protein. The sample comprises about 180,000 distinct CDR3 sequences, roughly 30% of which are singletons, and about 1.4% rests with the top ten. General study points: Comparison of patients with controls showed roughly five TRBV segments more frequent in patients, TRBV5-6, TRBV5-1 and TRBV20-1 among them.

This sequence joins TRBV4-1 and TRBJ2-1; D call uncertain. The receptor was derived from a girl between 10 and 17 years old with multiple sclerosis. Sequences were obtained from blood. Written as DNA, the CDR3 is TGCGCCAGCAGCTTCGGCGATGAGCAGTTCTTC. Protein product: CASSFGDEQFF.